The 21 T cell receptor beta chains presented below share a single source sample, sequenced in a study of Ad26.COV2.S vaccination and SARS-CoV-2 variants. Clones were read by immunoSEQ multiplex PCR, and TCRdb kept only the in-frame ones, dropping some. The sample includes some 520,000 clones, around 85% of them seen just once. The treatment denotes: roughly 18 received Ad26.COV2.S at low or high dose, single or two shots; roughly five received placebo; per-sample allocation not given. Day 63 after the first injection of vaccine or placebo was the sampling time. Sequenced material: peripheral blood, taken in a trial of Ad26.COV2.S vaccine versus placebo. The receptors here all came from a person between 18 and 65 years old who received the Ad26.COV2.S COVID-19 vaccine or a placebo.

As for this clone: This sample also contains other DNA sequences that code for the same CDR3. V usage is TRBV30 and J usage is TRBJ2-7; 13 positions agree with TRBD2. This CDR3 is 13 amino acids long. CDR1 is GTSNPN, CDR2 SVGIG, per germline (reference sequence). The V segment lost 7 bases and the J segment 4 bases; nucleotides outside the gene matches: 4. CDR3 DNA: TGTGCCTTACGGACTAGCGGGAGATACGAGCAGTACTTC. It encodes CALRTSGRYEQYF.

V gene TRBV5-1 combines with J gene TRBJ2-1, with 11 bases matching TRBD2. In germline, CDR1 is SGHRS, CDR2 YFSETQ. The CDR3 extends over 17 amino acids. Losses at the gene ends were 4 bases for V and 0 bases for J; bases not matched to a gene: 6. The CDR3 DNA sequence: TGCGCCAGCAGCCCGGGACTAGCGGCCAGCTCCTACAATGAGCAGTTCTTC. It is translated as CASSPGLAASSYNEQFF.

V is TRBV9 and J is TRBJ1-2; D remains unclear. This CDR3 comprises 13 residues. Looked up from germline, CDR1 is SGDLS and CDR2 is YYNGEE. Between the trimmed V and J ends, which lost 4 bases and 4 bases, there was a span of 11 bases. CDR3 nucleotides: TGTGCCAGCAGCTCCCGGGCCGGCTATGGCTACACCTTC. Translated, it gives CASSSRAGYGYTF. The complete variable domain, with remaining parts taken from reference TRBV9 and TRBJ1-2, reads DSGVTQTPKHLITATGQRVTLRCSPRSGDLSVYWYQQSLDQGLQFLIQYYNGEERAKGNILERFSAQQFPDLHSELNLSSLELGDSALYFCASSSRAGYGYTFGSGTRLTVV.

The chain joins TRBV7-3 to TRBJ2-2; D is possibly TRBD2 (6 bases). The CDR3 is 14 amino acids. Trimming cost V 5 bases and J 6 bases, with 13 bases left between them. Germline V CDR1 and CDR2: SGHTA, FQGTGA. The CDR3 coding sequence is TGTGCCAGCAGCGCCGCGGGATCTCCCGGGGAGCTGTTTTTT. Residues: CASSAAGSPGELFF. Full variable domain (rest looked up from reference TRBV7-3 and TRBJ2-2): GAGVSQTPSNKVTEKGKYVELRCDPISGHTALYWYRQSLGQGPEFLIYFQGTGAADDSGLPNDRFFAVRPEGSVSTLKIQRTERGDSAVYLCASSAAGSPGELFFGEGSRLTVL.

V and J are TRBV9 and TRBJ2-3, with D unresolved. V dropped 3 bases and J dropped 2 bases, with 7 bases sitting between them. CDR3 length equals 13 residues. Germline loops: CDR1 SGDLS, CDR2 YYNGEE. The CDR3 sequence is CASSALTTDTQYF. The CDR3 nucleotides are TGTGCCAGCAGCGCACTCACCACAGATACGCAGTATTTT.

The chain joins TRBV15 to TRBJ1-4; no definite D call. Per germline, CDR1 LNHNV and CDR2 YYDKDF (reference sequence). V gave up 4 bases and J gave up 5 bases, with 14 bases separating them. The CDR3 sequence is 15 residues long. DNA of the CDR3: TGTGCCACCAGCAAAGAAAGGACGGTGAATGAAAAACTGTTTTTT. Translating gives CATSKERTVNEKLFF.

This chain uses TRBV11-3 with TRBJ2-1; D gene uncertain. The CDR3 totals 14 residues. Germline lookup yields CDR1 SGHNT and CDR2 YENEEA. V was cut by 1 base and J by 4 bases, with 8 bases left in between. The CDR3 bases are TGTGCCAGCAGCTTAGCCCCAGGTTACAATGAGCAGTTCTTC. It is translated as CASSLAPGYNEQFF.

The chain carries TRBV7-3 and TRBJ1-6, with TRBD1 matching over 8 bases. The CDR3 extends over 14 amino acids. Looked up from germline, CDR1 is SGHTA and CDR2 is FQGTGA. With V trimmed by 3 bases and J by 6 bases, 1 base remained unmatched. This CDR3 is CASSLDRVNSPLHF. Here the CDR3 DNA reads TGTGCCAGCAGCTTGGACAGGGTTAATTCACCCCTCCACTTT.

The chain has TRBV28 and TRBJ2-7; either TRBD1 or TRBD2 may fit D (5 bases each). V was cut by 3 bases and J by 5 bases, with 14 bases left in between. Germline V gives CDR1 MDHEN, CDR2 SYDVKM. The CDR3 is 14 amino acids. The CDR3 region has the DNA TGTGCCAGCAGTTTCGAGGGGCCTAGGAACGAGCAGTACTTC. Its protein is CASSFEGPRNEQYF.

CDR3 amino acids: CASSLRGSDSPLHF. The CDR3 DNA sequence: TGTGCCAGCAGCTTGCGGGGGAGCGATTCACCCCTCCACTTT. V usage is TRBV7-6 and J usage is TRBJ1-6, with D possibly matching TRBD1 (5 bases). V was pared by 3 bases and J by 8 bases, with 11 bases between. Germline values: CDR1 SGHVS, CDR2 FNYEAQ. The CDR3 is made up of 14 amino acids.

This rearrangement joins TRBV7-2 to TRBJ2-3; no definite D call. Germline assignment: CDR1 SGHTA and CDR2 FQGNSA. The V end was cut by 8 bases, the J end by 4 bases, with 7 bases between. The CDR3 has 11 amino acids. The CDR3 DNA follows: TGTGCCAGCGCCTGGGCAGATACGCAGTATTTT. It yields the protein CASAWADTQYF.

This chain links TRBV28 with TRBJ2-5, with TRBD2 identical over 7 bases. CDR3 length: 15 amino acids. V lost 5 bases and J lost 1; bases outside the gene matches: 7. The germline gives CDR1 MDHEN, CDR2 SYDVKM. In nucleotides, the CDR3 is TGTGCCAGCAGTGGATCGGGGGGTCTCCAAGAGACCCAGTACTTC. This codes for CASSGSGGLQETQYF.

The chain combines TRBV19 with TRBJ2-1; D may be TRBD2 (6 bases). Trimming removed 1 base at V and 6 bases at J, with 10 bases between. This CDR3 is built from 14 residues. The germline CDR1 and CDR2 sequences are LNHDA and SQIVND (reference sequence). The CDR3 coding sequence is TGTGCCAGTAGTATAGGCGGGACGGTCAATGAGCAGTTCTTC. It codes for CASSIGGTVNEQFF.

V and J are TRBV27 and TRBJ2-1; 9 nucleotides agree with TRBD2. The CDR3 extends over 16 amino acids. Germline trimming cut 4 bases from V and 4 bases from J; bases unmatched to any gene: 8. CDR1 is MNHEY, CDR2 SMNVEV, per germline (reference sequence). The CDR3 coding sequence is TGTGCCAGCAGTTCTAAAGCGGGAGGAATTTACAATGAGCAGTTCTTC. Its protein is CASSSKAGGIYNEQFF.

V is TRBV13 and J is TRBJ1-3; 9 nucleotides match TRBD1. CDR1 is PRHDT, CDR2 FYEKMQ, per germline (reference sequence). The CDR3 sequence is 17 residues long. Unmatched junction bases numbered 7, after V lost 1 base and J lost 3 bases. CDR3 coding DNA: TGTGCCAGCAGCTTAGATCACAGGGGGCTAAGTGGAAACACCATATATTTT. Its translation: CASSLDHRGLSGNTIYF.

The rearrangement uses TRBV5-1 and TRBJ2-7; 9 bases agree with TRBD2. CDR1 and CDR2 from the germline V gene are SGHRS and YFSETQ. The CDR3 runs 13 residues. V was pared by 4 bases and J by 10 bases, with 9 bases of the junction left unmatched. Here the CDR3 reads CASSPAGGRLQYF. The DNA for the CDR3 is TGCGCCAGCAGCCCTGCGGGAGGGCGTTTACAGTACTTC.

This rearrangement joins TRBV4-1 to TRBJ2-2; D is possibly TRBD1 (5 bases). This CDR3 has 16 residues. Trimming stripped 0 bases from V and 0 bases from J, with 8 bases between. Looked up from germline, CDR1 is MGHRA and CDR2 is YSYEKL. CDR3 nucleotides: TGCGCCAGCAGCCAAGAACCGACAGCGAACACCGGGGAGCTGTTTTTT. Its translation: CASSQEPTANTGELFF.

J is TRBJ1-5 and V is TRBV7-3, with D possibly matching TRBD1 (5 bases). V shed 5 bases and J shed 3 bases, with 8 bases lying between them. Germline V gene lookup returns CDR1 SGHTA and CDR2 FQGTGA. The CDR3 covers 13 residues. The CDR3 DNA reads TGTGCCAGCAGCCGCGGGGCCAATCAGCCCCAGCATTTT. Translation: CASSRGANQPQHF.

The rearrangement uses TRBV19 and TRBJ2-1; D ambiguous. V was shortened by 5 bases and J by 0 bases, with 14 bases between the two germline ends. The CDR3 runs to 16 residues. CDR1 and CDR2 from the germline V gene are LNHDA and SQIVND (reference sequence). The CDR3 is CASSPRVARSYNEQFF. The CDR3, as DNA: TGTGCCAGTAGTCCCCGAGTTGCCCGCTCCTACAATGAGCAGTTCTTC.

The rearrangement uses TRBV7-8 and TRBJ2-7, with TRBD2 matching 11 bases. Trimming took 5 bases from V and 2 from J; bases not matched to a gene: 2. This CDR3 region has 14 residues. Per germline, CDR1 SGHVS and CDR2 FQNEAQ. The CDR3 spells CASSLGLAAYEQYF. Here the CDR3 DNA reads TGTGCCAGCAGCCTGGGACTAGCGGCCTACGAGCAGTACTTC. The whole variable domain, remainder taken from reference TRBV7-8 and TRBJ2-7, is GAGVSQSPRYKVAKRGQDVALRCDPISGHVSLFWYQQALGQGPEFLTYFQNEAQLDKSGLPSDRFFAERPEGSVSTLKIQRTQQEDSAVYLCASSLGLAAYEQYFGPGTRLTVT.

The CDR3 loop is CASSSTPGGSYEQYF. The CDR3 DNA sequence: TGTGCCAGCAGCTCAACTCCAGGGGGCTCCTACGAGCAGTACTTC. V is TRBV7-2 and J is TRBJ2-7; 7 bases fit TRBD1. V shed 4 bases, J shed 0 bases, and the junction held 6 bases outside the gene matches. This CDR3 has 15 residues. CDR1 and CDR2 (germline): SGHTA, FQGNSA.